This T cell receptor (beta chain) comes out of a study of shared T cell receptors in the human thymus (dated by TCRdb to about 2021). In the study overall: The study investigated the way shared, self-reactive T-cell receptor alpha chains are produced in the human thymus.

As concerns this clone: Its binding antigen is unknown. No per-base quality is available; no much larger clone lies one base away.

Receptor amplification or capture employed the immunoSEQ multiplex PCR assay. This immuneACCESS table, as held by TCRdb, lists in-frame sequences with V and J called but not all clones. Of the missing ones, under half trace to an unresolved V gene in checked studies; the others have no known cause. This sample gives hundreds of thousands of clones in total; about 84% of them show up just once. 0.01% to 0.015% of the sample goes to the ten largest clones. Relative to germline, V is 1 base shorter and J is 6 bases shorter, with 16 bases between their ends. From the cysteine through the phenylalanine, the CDR3 covers 15 amino acids. The DNA shown is the 45-base CDR3, in frame from base 1. Based on the germline V gene, the CDR1 and CDR2 sequences are SNHLY and FYNNEI. The same data also contributed to another study, on human thymus T cells. According to the second study: In Finland, the donors were immunologically healthy infants who were having open corrective cardiac surgery for congenital heart defects. The thymus tissue came from surgical resects taken out during corrective cardiac surgery. Both the thymic and the peripheral blood repertoires appeared to show biased V and J gene segment usage. The related research found that thymic TCR repertoires overlapped highly between unrelated individuals. TCR alpha and beta repertoires from about eight infant thymus samples and a few related peripheral blood samples were characterized in the study. The infant donors were about 6 to 244 days old, and the cohort included a handful of males and two females. Thymocytes were mechanically released from the tissue and were stored as pellets of about 8.5-31 million cells at -70 degrees C. A QIAsymphony instrument was used to extract genomic DNA from frozen cell pellets. The immunoSEQ multiplex PCR assay was used to amplify the TCRB and TCRAD loci from a standardized amount of quality-controlled genomic DNA. The amplicons covered the V(D)J region and were long enough to include the CDR3 and to identify the V and J genes. Through the commercial immunoSEQ service, the amplicons were sequenced on an Illumina platform. Primer bias and sequencing errors were corrected as previously described, and TCRAD and TCRB definitions were based on the IMGT database. The repertoires were analysed using immunoSEQ Analyzer 3.0 and VDJTools for basic statistics, V/J segment usage, diversity estimates, rarefaction and pairwise overlap. Diversity was estimated with Chao1, ChaoE, Efron-Thisted, Shannon and inverse Simpson indices, and also on datasets down-sampled to the smallest sample. Repertoire overlap was assessed by strict matching of CDR3 nucleotide sequence, V gene and J gene, and clustering was done by Jaccard-based multidimensional scaling. On average, thymus samples yielded about 810,000 unique TCRB clonotypes, whereas blood samples yielded about 84,000.

The material sequenced was thymocytes. The clonotype originates from a boy under two years old with a congenital heart defect. Donor details come from another sample of the same person, matched by shared clones. The rearranged segments are TRBV2 and TRBJ2-7; a tentative D call is TRBD2 (6 bases match). The nucleotide sequence reads TGTGCCAGCAGTGAAGTGAAGCGGGTCTACGTCGAGCAGTACTTC. This is translated as CASSEVKRVYVEQYF.